This T cell receptor beta chain was captured by sequencing in a study of blood T cell repertoires in COVID-19 (dated by TCRdb to between 2020 and 2021). Some background on the complete study: Recovered participants in ImmuneRACE Cohort 3 were defined by two consecutive negative NP/OP PCR tests, clearance by a healthcare professional, or resolution of symptoms. Samples covering the acute and convalescent phases of COVID-19 were provided by collaborators in the United States, Italy and Spain. The material from the prospective study consisted of cDNA or gDNA derived from T cells, B-cell-depleted T cells, or PBMCs. Subjects who had been exposed to COVID-19, were actively infected with it, or had recovered from it provided the deeply sampled blood TCRbeta repertoires that made up the dataset. A freely available public database, intended as a resource for researchers studying the immune response to SARS-CoV-2, is where the repertoires were released. Samples came from the ongoing ImmuneRACE study (first 160 participants) plus 1,254 subjects from 6 global collaborators. The sample metadata nearly always contained a de-identified subject ID, COVID-19 status, age in years and sex. HLA class I and class II types, where available, came from metadata supplied by the sample provider rather than from assay-based typing. Study-wide conclusions, independent of this receptor: The amount of clinical and demographic metadata varied by source and participant and was provided uncurated.

The immunoSEQ Assay, a bias-controlled multiplex PCR, was used to amplify TCRbeta CDR3 regions from genomic DNA. The original pipeline was this. The number of nucleated cells in each sample was estimated by amplification of reference gene primers within the assay. Sequence reads were collapsed and filtered to measure the absolute abundance of every unique TCRbeta CDR3 rearrangement. For each sample, productive Simpson clonality was calculated by taking the square root of Simpson's diversity index across productive rearrangements. What TCRdb holds here is the immuneACCESS table cut down to in-frame rearrangements. Part of the clones is not present; checked against another copy, under half of the missing clones reflect an unresolved V gene, and the others are unexplained. V, J and clone size are taken as reported in that table, and D and trimming were inferred from the DNA itself. Recorded for this sample are 350,000 to 400,000 clones; 80% to 90% of them occurred a single time. Less than 2.5% of the sample is taken by the ten largest.

CDR1 SNHLY and CDR2 FYNNEI are derived from the germline V gene. V loses 6 bases at its end and J loses 6 bases; junction bases beyond the gene matches: 8. From cysteine to phenylalanine, the CDR3 is 15 amino acids long. Only the CDR3 part of the read is kept: 45 bases, read in frame from the first base. As for this clone: The antigen it binds to is not known. Base quality data are lacking; no much larger clone is found one base away.

Participants in the prospective study were aged roughly 18 to 90 years, lived in about two dozen United States geographic areas, and enrolled through a virtual design. Cohort assignment in the prospective study relied on participant-reported clinical history from a screening survey and a study questionnaire. Each participant in the prospective study had whole blood, serum and a nasopharyngeal or oropharyngeal swab collected by mobile phlebotomists. Over a roughly two-month period, participants in the prospective study had the option of providing additional blood draws and questionnaires. Blood samples from the prospective study were shipped frozen or at room temperature prior to DNA extraction.

The rearrangement joined TRBV2 to TRBJ2-1; 10 bases in between match TRBD1. The TCR sequence derives from a man between 40 and 49 years old in a cohort exposed to, infected with or recovered from COVID-19 (not recorded which). Sequenced sample: PBMCs or T cells enriched from blood (not recorded which). The CDR3 region: CASSPGTGVGNEQFF. In nucleotide form, the sequence is TGTGCCAGCAGCCCCGGGACAGGGGTAGGCAATGAGCAGTTCTTC.